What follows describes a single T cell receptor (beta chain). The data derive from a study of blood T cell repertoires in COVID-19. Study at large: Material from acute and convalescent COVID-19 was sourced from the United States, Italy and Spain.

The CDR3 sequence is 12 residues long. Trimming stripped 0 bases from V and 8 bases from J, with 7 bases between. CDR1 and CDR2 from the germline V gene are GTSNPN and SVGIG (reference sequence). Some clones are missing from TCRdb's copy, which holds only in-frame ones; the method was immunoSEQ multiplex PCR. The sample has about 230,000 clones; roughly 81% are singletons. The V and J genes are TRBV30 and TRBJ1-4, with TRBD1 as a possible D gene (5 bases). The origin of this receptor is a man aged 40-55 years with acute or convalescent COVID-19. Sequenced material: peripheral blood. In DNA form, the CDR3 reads TGTGCCTGGAGTGTACGGGGGGAAAAACTGTTTTTT. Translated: CAWSVRGEKLFF.